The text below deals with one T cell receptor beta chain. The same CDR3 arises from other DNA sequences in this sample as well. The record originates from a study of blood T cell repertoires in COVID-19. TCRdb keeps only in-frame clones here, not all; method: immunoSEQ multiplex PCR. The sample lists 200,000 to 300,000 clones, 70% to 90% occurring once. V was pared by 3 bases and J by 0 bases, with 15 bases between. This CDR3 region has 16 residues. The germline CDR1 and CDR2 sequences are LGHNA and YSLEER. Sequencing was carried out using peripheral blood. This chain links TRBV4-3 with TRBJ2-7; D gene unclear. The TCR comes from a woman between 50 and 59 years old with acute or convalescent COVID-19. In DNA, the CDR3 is TGCGCCAGCAGCCAGGGCACTTCGCTTAGCTCCTACGAGCAGTACTTC. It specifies CASSQGTSLSSYEQYF.